The 16 T cell receptor beta chains in this list originate from one sample, sequenced in a study of identical twins. TCRdb used MiXCR to reprocess the 5' RACE reads, holding one entry per CDR3 protein. Here the sample spans 450,000 or so distinct CDR3 sequences, roughly 24% being singletons. These data also featured in a second study, about T cells expressing NK-cell markers.

The specimen sequenced was CD4+ T cells sorted from blood. Receptors were obtained from a woman younger than 30 in good health.

This chain links TRBV7-2 with TRBJ2-1, with no clear D. Germline V gives CDR1 SGHTA, CDR2 FQGNSA. V gave up 5 bases and J gave up 2 bases, with 16 bases separating them. This CDR3 is built from 16 residues. The CDR3 region is CASSPRTMWTYNEQFF. The CDR3 nucleotides are TGTGCCAGCAGCCCTCGTACCATGTGGACCTACAATGAGCAGTTCTTC.

The chain couples TRBV6-2 or TRBV6-3 to TRBJ2-7; 10 bases are shared with TRBD2. V shed 2 bases and J 3 bases; nucleotides not matched to a gene: 4. The CDR3 totals 15 residues. Germline V gene lookup returns CDR1 MNHEY and CDR2 SVGEGT. For the CDR3, the DNA is TGTGCCAGCAGTTACCCCCAGCGGGAGGGCTACGAGCAGTACTTC. Its translation: CASSYPQREGYEQYF.

The gene calls are TRBV5-5 and TRBJ2-1; no reliable D call. The CDR3 spans 13 residues. Trimming stripped 1 base from V and 5 bases from J, with 7 bases between. Germline V gene data show CDR1 as SGHKS and CDR2 as YYEKEE (reference sequence). CDR3 sequence: CASSLSPHNEQFF. CDR3 nucleotides: TGTGCCAGCAGCTTGAGCCCCCACAATGAGCAGTTCTTC.

This clonotype showed up just a few times. J is TRBJ1-1 and V is TRBV4-2, with a weak D call TRBD1 (5 bases). The V gene lost 0 bases and the J gene lost 7 bases, with 12 bases spanning the gap. The germline gives CDR1 LGHNA, CDR2 YNFKEQ. There are 14 residues in the CDR3. The CDR3 coding sequence is TGTGCCAGCAGCCAAGATGGCAGGGCCGATGAAGCTTTCTTT. The encoded protein is CASSQDGRADEAFF.

This clonotype was observed once. The genes are TRBV20-1 and TRBJ2-2; 7 nucleotides line up with TRBD1. The CDR3 has 14 residues. The V segment lost 5 bases and the J segment 0 bases; nucleotides outside the gene matches: 3. Per germline, CDR1 DFQATT and CDR2 SNEGSKA (reference sequence). The CDR3 sequence: CSAGQGANTGELFF. Here the CDR3 DNA reads TGCAGTGCTGGTCAGGGGGCGAACACCGGGGAGCTGTTTTTT.

The rearrangement uses TRBV7-9 and TRBJ1-3; possibly TRBD1 for D (5 bases). The CDR3 sequence is 14 residues long. The germline gives CDR1 SEHNR, CDR2 FQNEAQ (reference sequence). V lost 4 bases and J 6 bases, leaving 13 bases between the germline ends. CDR3 sequence reads: CASSSAGSANTIYF. The CDR3 DNA reads as TGTGCCAGCAGCTCAGCAGGGAGTGCAAACACCATATATTTT.

The chain carries TRBV7-9 and TRBJ2-1, with TRBD1 identical over 8 bases. CDR1 and CDR2 (germline): SEHNR, FQNEAQ (reference sequence). The CDR3 sequence is 16 residues long. J lost 0 bases, V lost 3 bases, and 4 bases had no gene match. The CDR3 loop reads CASSFIQGGSYNEQFF. In DNA, the CDR3 is TGTGCCAGCAGCTTTATACAGGGGGGCTCCTACAATGAGCAGTTCTTC.

This clonotype has just a few counts. In nucleotides, the CDR3 is TGTGCCAGCAGTTACATAACTAGCGGGAGAACCAAAAACATTCAGTACTTC. Amino acid sequence: CASSYITSGRTKNIQYF. The chain uses TRBV6-2 or TRBV6-3 and TRBJ2-4; TRBD2 matches at 11 bases. CDR1 and CDR2 (germline): MNHEY, SVGEGT. The junction had 5 bases not matched to a gene; V was cut back by 2 bases and J by 2 bases. The CDR3 contains 17 residues.

In this sample, this clonotype turned up a few times. The J gene is TRBJ1-1, the V gene TRBV29-1; D gene uncertain. CDR3 length equals 14 residues. Trimming pared 7 bases from V and 1 base from J, leaving 16 bases between. The germline V gene has CDR1 SQVTM and CDR2 ANQGSEA. Written as DNA, the CDR3 is TGCAGCGCTCCACTGAGGGTCGGGAACACTGAAGCTTTCTTT. Translation gives CSAPLRVGNTEAFF.

The genes are TRBV20-1 and TRBJ2-5; D gene uncertain. The CDR3 contains 12 residues. Trimming took 1 base from V and 2 from J, leaving 5 bases between them. CDR1 is DFQATT and CDR2 is SNEGSKA in the germline V gene (reference sequence). In DNA form, the CDR3 reads TGCAGTGCTAGAGGAATACAAGAGACCCAGTACTTC. Translated: CSARGIQETQYF.

V gene TRBV28 combines with J gene TRBJ2-7; a weak D match, TRBD1 (5 bases). The germline V gene encodes CDR1 MDHEN and CDR2 SYDVKM. This CDR3 is 16 amino acids long. Trimming left V 5 bases short and J 6 bases short, with 23 bases between. The chain's CDR3 is CASSLGAAGPRIEQYF. In DNA, the CDR3 is TGTGCCAGCAGTCTTGGGGCGGCCGGACCTAGGATCGAGCAGTACTTC. Full variable domain (missing parts from reference TRBV28 and TRBJ2-7): DVKVTQSSRYLVKRTGEKVFLECVQDMDHENMFWYRQDPGLGLRLIYFSYDVKMKEKGDIPEGYSVSREKKERFSLILESASTNQTSMYLCASSLGAAGPRIEQYFGPGTRLTVT.

This clonotype was seen more than once but under ten times. The chain couples TRBV20-1 to TRBJ1-4, with 7 bases matching TRBD1. The length of the CDR3 is 14 residues. With V trimmed by 6 bases and J by 7 bases, 11 bases remained unmatched. Germline V gene sequence: CDR1 DFQATT, CDR2 SNEGSKA (reference sequence). CDR3 nucleotides: TGCAGTGCCCCAAAACAGGGGCATGGTGAAAAACTGTTTTTT. The encoded protein is CSAPKQGHGEKLFF.

The chain joins TRBV7-9 to TRBJ2-1; D perhaps matches TRBD2 (5 bases). The CDR3 runs 16 residues. V gave up 3 bases and J gave up 0 bases, with 12 bases separating them. Germline V gene lookup returns CDR1 SEHNR and CDR2 FQNEAQ (reference sequence). As DNA, the CDR3 is TGTGCCAGCAGCTTCGGCAGAGCGGCCTCCTACAATGAGCAGTTCTTC. This gives the protein CASSFGRAASYNEQFF.

The chain couples TRBV6-1 to TRBJ1-5; TRBD1 matches at 8 bases. This CDR3 is 15 amino acids long. V shed 4 bases and J 11 bases; nucleotides not matched to a gene: 13. Per germline, CDR1 MNHNS and CDR2 SASEGT. The CDR3 sequence: CASSGGQGFESSQHF. CDR3 bases: TGTGCCAGCAGTGGTGGACAGGGTTTCGAATCTTCCCAGCATTTT.

This clonotype was observed a handful of times. The CDR3 reads CAISEPGLGLNIQYF. The CDR3 DNA follows: TGTGCCATCAGTGAGCCTGGACTGGGACTAAACATTCAGTACTTC. This chain uses TRBV10-3 with TRBJ2-4, with D possibly being TRBD2 (6 bases). The CDR3 consists of 15 residues. CDR1 and CDR2 from the germline V gene are ENHRY and SYGVKD. V lost 2 bases, J lost 6 bases, and 14 bases lay in between.

The chain is built from TRBV6-1 and TRBJ1-1; D is uncertain. V was cut by 4 bases and J by 0 bases, with 9 bases left in between. Looked up from germline, CDR1 is MNHNS and CDR2 is SASEGT. The CDR3 is 14 residues long. In DNA form, the CDR3 reads TGTGCCAGCAGTGGAAAGTTACTGAACACTGAAGCTTTCTTT. Its protein is CASSGKLLNTEAFF.